A selection of T cell receptor beta chains follows, all from one sample in a study of technical replicates of blood from a handful of donors. Assay used: immunoSEQ multiplex PCR; TCRdb lists only in-frame clones, some missing. The sample consists of about 93,000 clones, 95% of them appearing once. The specimen sequenced was T cells isolated from PBMCs. The receptors were sampled from a human donor in good health. The CDR3 runs from the conserved cysteine through the conserved F or W. Each record gives: V gene, clone size, D gene, J gene, CDR3 DNA, CDR3 protein. A D gene is named only where the DNA matches it firmly. Some rows have no size entry. The others give once, few or many, or a class for an expanded clone.

V gene: TRBV14; clone size: -; D gene: TRBD1; J gene: TRBJ1-2; CDR3 DNA: TGTGCCAGCAGCCAAGAATGGGCAACAGGGGGGTATGGCTACACCTTC; CDR3 protein: CASSQEWATGGYGYTF
V gene: TRBV7-9; clone size: -; D gene: -; J gene: TRBJ2-4; CDR3 DNA: TGTGCCAGCAGCTTACAAATAGCCAAAAACATTCAGTACTTC; CDR3 protein: CASSLQIAKNIQYF
V gene: TRBV30; clone size: -; D gene: TRBD2; J gene: TRBJ2-5; CDR3 DNA: TGTGCCTGGAGTGTGGGGCGGGGGGGCTTTGAGACCCAGTACTTC; CDR3 protein: CAWSVGRGGFETQYF
V gene: TRBV2; clone size: -; D gene: -; J gene: TRBJ2-1; CDR3 DNA: TGTGCCAGCAGTGAAGTTGGGGGGTTCGACAATGAGCAGTTCTTC; CDR3 protein: CASSEVGGFDNEQFF
V gene: TRBV6-6; clone size: -; D gene: -; J gene: TRBJ2-7; CDR3 DNA: TGTGCCAGCAGTTACGTGGGGAGCTCCTACGAGCAGTACTTC; CDR3 protein: CASSYVGSSYEQYF
V gene: TRBV5-8; clone size: -; D gene: TRBD2; J gene: TRBJ2-1; CDR3 DNA: TGTGCCAGCAGCCCAGGGACTAGCGGGAGGTGGGATGAGCAGTTCTTC; CDR3 protein: CASSPGTSGRWDEQFF
V gene: TRBV5-6; clone size: -; D gene: -; J gene: TRBJ1-6; CDR3 DNA: TGTGCCAGCAGCTTGGTCACGAGCACCCTCCACTTT; CDR3 protein: CASSLVTSTLHF
V gene: TRBV18; clone size: -; D gene: -; J gene: TRBJ1-2; CDR3 DNA: TGTGCCAGCTCACCTACAGGGAGTTCGAGCGGCTACACCTTC; CDR3 protein: CASSPTGSSSGYTF
V gene: TRBV4-1; clone size: -; D gene: -; J gene: TRBJ1-2; CDR3 DNA: TGCGCCAGCAGCCAAACGTGGGGAGACTATGGCTACACCTTC; CDR3 protein: CASSQTWGDYGYTF
V gene: TRBV4-1; clone size: few; D gene: TRBD1; J gene: TRBJ1-2; CDR3 DNA: TGCGCCAGCAGCCAAGTTGCCGGGGACAGGGGGGGGTATGGCTACACCTTC; CDR3 protein: CASSQVAGDRGGYGYTF
V gene: TRBV15; clone size: -; D gene: -; J gene: TRBJ2-1; CDR3 DNA: TGTGCCACCAGCAGCACTACCCGACCAATTTCCAACAATGAGCAGTTCTTC; CDR3 protein: CATSSTTRPISNNEQFF
V gene: TRBV9; clone size: -; D gene: TRBD2; J gene: TRBJ2-7; CDR3 DNA: TGTGCCAGCAGCGCCGGACTAGCGGATTTGGGGTACGAGCAGTACTTC; CDR3 protein: CASSAGLADLGYEQYF
V gene: TRBV19; clone size: -; D gene: TRBD2; J gene: TRBJ2-5; CDR3 DNA: TGTGCCAGTAGTATGGTTCTACTAGCGGGGGGGCGGGGAGAGACCCAGTACTTC; CDR3 protein: CASSMVLLAGGRGETQYF
V gene: TRBV13; clone size: once; D gene: -; J gene: TRBJ2-1; CDR3 DNA: TGTGCCAGCAGCTTGATCCTAGCTGCTTATGAGCAGTTCTTC; CDR3 protein: CASSLILAAYEQFF
V gene: TRBV9; clone size: -; D gene: TRBD1; J gene: TRBJ2-7; CDR3 DNA: TGTGCCAGCAGCGTGGGACAGAGCTCTCTCTACGAGCAGTACTTC; CDR3 protein: CASSVGQSSLYEQYF
V gene: TRBV28; clone size: once; D gene: TRBD2; J gene: TRBJ2-7; CDR3 DNA: TGTGCCAGCAGTTTGACTAGCGGGGGACCCTACGAGCAGTACTTC; CDR3 protein: CASSLTSGGPYEQYF
V gene: TRBV6-1; clone size: -; D gene: -; J gene: TRBJ1-5; CDR3 DNA: TGTGCCAGCAGGGATGGACAGCAGCCCCAGCATTTT; CDR3 protein: CASRDGQQPQHF
V gene: TRBV18; clone size: -; D gene: TRBD1; J gene: TRBJ1-4; CDR3 DNA: TGTGCCAGCTCACGCTTTCAGGGGGCGAATGAAAAACTGTTTTTT; CDR3 protein: CASSRFQGANEKLFF
V gene: TRBV19; clone size: -; D gene: TRBD1; J gene: TRBJ1-3; CDR3 DNA: TGTGCCAGTAGCGAGAAACTATCCGGGACAGGCTATTCTGGAAACACCATATATTTT; CDR3 protein: CASSEKLSGTGYSGNTIYF
V gene: TRBV6-1; clone size: -; D gene: TRBD2; J gene: TRBJ2-3; CDR3 DNA: TGTGCCAGCAGTGACGTAATACTAGCGGGGGCCACAGATACGCAGTATTTT; CDR3 protein: CASSDVILAGATDTQYF
V gene: TRBV4-1; clone size: -; D gene: -; J gene: TRBJ1-1; CDR3 DNA: TGCGCCAGCAGCCAAACCGGGTCGGGATTTGAAGCTTTCTTT; CDR3 protein: CASSQTGSGFEAFF
V gene: TRBV10-1; clone size: -; D gene: TRBD2; J gene: TRBJ2-1; CDR3 DNA: TGCGCCAGCAGTCCCGGACTAGCGGGAGGGTATGAGCAGTTCTTC; CDR3 protein: CASSPGLAGGYEQFF
V gene: TRBV10-1; clone size: -; D gene: -; J gene: TRBJ2-7; CDR3 DNA: TGCGCCAGCAGCCCCAACCGGGGGAGGAGGTCCTACGAGCAGTACTTC; CDR3 protein: CASSPNRGRRSYEQYF
V gene: TRBV5-1; clone size: -; D gene: -; J gene: TRBJ1-1; CDR3 DNA: TGCGCCAGCAGCTTGGAAGGCGGGGAGTGGAGCACTGAAGCTTTCTTT; CDR3 protein: CASSLEGGEWSTEAFF
V gene: TRBV29-1; clone size: -; D gene: -; J gene: TRBJ2-7; CDR3 DNA: TGCAGCGTTGAATTGGAGTTAATGGGGAGCGAGCAGTACTTC; CDR3 protein: CSVELELMGSEQYF
V gene: TRBV1; clone size: -; D gene: -; J gene: TRBJ1-3; CDR3 DNA: TGCACCAGCACTAAGACAGGGAGCTCTGGAAACACCATATATTTT; CDR3 protein: CTSTKTGSSGNTIYF
V gene: TRBV2; clone size: -; D gene: TRBD1; J gene: TRBJ1-1; CDR3 DNA: TGTGCCAGCAGCAAACAGGGGGGGGAAATGCAAGCTTTCTTT; CDR3 protein: CASSKQGGEMQAFF
V gene: TRBV10-2; clone size: -; D gene: TRBD2; J gene: TRBJ2-1; CDR3 DNA: TGCGCCAGCACCTTTATCATTCCCGGGACTAGCGGGAGGGAGGGGGCTTACAATGAGCAGTTCTTC; CDR3 protein: CASTFIIPGTSGREGAYNEQFF
V gene: TRBV2; clone size: -; D gene: -; J gene: TRBJ2-2; CDR3 DNA: TGTGCCAGCAGATTAGGGGCCGGGGAGCTGTTTTTT; CDR3 protein: CASRLGAGELFF
V gene: TRBV30; clone size: -; D gene: TRBD1; J gene: TRBJ1-6; CDR3 DNA: TGTGCCTGGAGGGACAGGGAAGGTGTAGCTTCACCCCTCCACTTT; CDR3 protein: CAWRDREGVASPLHF
V gene: TRBV11-2; clone size: few; D gene: -; J gene: TRBJ2-2; CDR3 DNA: TGTGCCAGCAGCTTAGTTGTGACAGGAAACACCGGGGAGCTGTTTTTT; CDR3 protein: CASSLVVTGNTGELFF
V gene: TRBV6-6; clone size: -; D gene: TRBD1; J gene: TRBJ2-3; CDR3 DNA: TGTGCCAGCAGGGGACAGGGGGCCCCAGATACGCAGTATTTT; CDR3 protein: CASRGQGAPDTQYF
V gene: TRBV19; clone size: -; D gene: -; J gene: TRBJ1-1; CDR3 DNA: TGTGCCAGTAAAGGGGGCACTGAAGCTTTCTTT; CDR3 protein: CASKGGTEAFF
V gene: TRBV6-1; clone size: -; D gene: -; J gene: TRBJ1-4; CDR3 DNA: TGTGCCAGCAGTGATGAGGGCTCTAATGAAAAACTGTTTTTT; CDR3 protein: CASSDEGSNEKLFF
V gene: TRBV19; clone size: -; D gene: TRBD1; J gene: TRBJ1-5; CDR3 DNA: TGTGCCAGCTCGACAGGGGCATATAGCAATCAGCCCCAGCATTTT; CDR3 protein: CASSTGAYSNQPQHF
V gene: TRBV5-1; clone size: -; D gene: -; J gene: TRBJ2-5; CDR3 DNA: TGCGCCAGCAGCCCGGGGGACCGCCAAGAGACCCAGTACTTC; CDR3 protein: CASSPGDRQETQYF
V gene: TRBV2; clone size: -; D gene: -; J gene: TRBJ1-4; CDR3 DNA: TGTGCCAGCAGTGAAGTTCCCCCAGTCAATGAAAAACTGTTTTTT; CDR3 protein: CASSEVPPVNEKLFF
V gene: TRBV30; clone size: -; D gene: -; J gene: TRBJ1-1; CDR3 DNA: TGTGCTTACCAGGGGACGGTGAACACTGAAGCTTTCTTT; CDR3 protein: CAYQGTVNTEAFF
V gene: TRBV4-1; clone size: -; D gene: -; J gene: TRBJ2-1; CDR3 DNA: TGCGCCAGCAGCCCCTCTTCTGAGCTCGATGAGCAGTTCTTC; CDR3 protein: CASSPSSELDEQFF
V gene: TRBV29-1; clone size: -; D gene: -; J gene: TRBJ2-7; CDR3 DNA: TGCAGCGTTGGAGGGGGGGACTACGAGCAGTACTTC; CDR3 protein: CSVGGGDYEQYF
V gene: TRBV27; clone size: -; D gene: -; J gene: TRBJ2-2; CDR3 DNA: TGTGCCAGCAGGGCCGCGGGGATCCCCGCGAACACCGGGGAGCTGTTTTTT; CDR3 protein: CASRAAGIPANTGELFF
V gene: TRBV2; clone size: once; D gene: TRBD2; J gene: TRBJ2-7; CDR3 DNA: TGTGCCAGCACCCGGGGGGACTACGAGCAGTACTTC; CDR3 protein: CASTRGDYEQYF
V gene: TRBV5-5; clone size: -; D gene: -; J gene: TRBJ2-3; CDR3 DNA: TGTGCCAGCAGCTTGGTCCACCGGGGAACAGGGATAGATACGCAGTATTTT; CDR3 protein: CASSLVHRGTGIDTQYF
V gene: TRBV7-6; clone size: -; D gene: -; J gene: TRBJ2-2; CDR3 DNA: TGTGCCAGCAGCTTTAAACAGGGTGACACCGGGGAGCTGTTTTTT; CDR3 protein: CASSFKQGDTGELFF
V gene: TRBV7-8; clone size: -; D gene: -; J gene: TRBJ1-1; CDR3 DNA: TGTGCCAGCAGCTTAGACGGAGGCACTGAAGCTTTCTTT; CDR3 protein: CASSLDGGTEAFF
V gene: TRBV28; clone size: -; D gene: -; J gene: TRBJ2-7; CDR3 DNA: TGTGCCAGCAGTCAACGAGGAGGGGAACTGACCTACGAGCAGTACTTC; CDR3 protein: CASSQRGGELTYEQYF
V gene: TRBV27; clone size: -; D gene: -; J gene: TRBJ2-7; CDR3 DNA: TGTGCCAGCAGTTTTCTGGCGGGTACTTCCTACGAGCAGTACTTC; CDR3 protein: CASSFLAGTSYEQYF